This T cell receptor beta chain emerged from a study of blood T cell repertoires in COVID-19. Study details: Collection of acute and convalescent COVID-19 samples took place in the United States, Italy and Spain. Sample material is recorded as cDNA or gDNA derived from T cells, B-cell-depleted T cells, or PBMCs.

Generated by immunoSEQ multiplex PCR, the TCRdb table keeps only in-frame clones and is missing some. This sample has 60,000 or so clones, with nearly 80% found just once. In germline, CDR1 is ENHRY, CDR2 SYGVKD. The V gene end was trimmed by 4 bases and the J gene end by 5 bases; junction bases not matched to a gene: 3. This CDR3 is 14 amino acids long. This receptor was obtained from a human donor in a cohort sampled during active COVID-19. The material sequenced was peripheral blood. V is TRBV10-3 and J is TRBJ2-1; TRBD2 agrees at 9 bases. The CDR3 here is CAISVSGGNNEQFF. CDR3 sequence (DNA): TGTGCCATCAGTGTGAGCGGGGGGAACAATGAGCAGTTCTTC.